Listed below are T cell receptor beta chains from one sample, sequenced in a study of OX40 agonist ivuxolimab in advanced cancers. TCRdb's table, derived via immunoSEQ multiplex PCR, lists solely in-frame clones and lacks some. Of fewer than 200,000 clones listed, approximately 94% are singletons. Material: CD4+ or CD8+ T cells sorted from blood, obtained in a trial of the OX40 agonist ivuxolimab. These TCRs come from an adult with an advanced solid tumor such as melanoma, head and neck, liver or kidney cancer. Each CDR3 is given with its conserved first and last residue. D genes are given only for firm matches. Some rows have no size entry. The others give once, few or many, or a class for an expanded clone.

V,size,J,D,DNA,CDR3
TRBV2,NA,TRBJ2-5,TRBD2,TGTGCCAGCGGAGGACTAGCGGGGGGATCAGAGACCCAGTACTTC,CASGGLAGGSETQYF
TRBV5-6,NA,TRBJ1-4,TRBD1,TGTGCCAGCAGCTTCCGGGACAGTAATGAAAAACTGTTTTTT,CASSFRDSNEKLFF
TRBV30,once,TRBJ2-6,NA,TGTGCCTGGAGTCCTGGGGCCAACGTCCTGACTTTC,CAWSPGANVLTF
TRBV29-1,NA,TRBJ2-3,TRBD1,TGCAGCGTTGAAGCCCCAAGGGACAGGGGGACAGATACGCAGTATTTT,CSVEAPRDRGTDTQYF
TRBV5-1,NA,TRBJ1-1,NA,TGCGCCAGCAGCTTGGGAGGAGGGGTCATGAGCACTGAAGCTTTCTTT,CASSLGGGVMSTEAFF
TRBV29-1,NA,TRBJ2-5,NA,TGCAGCGCAAAACCCGGGGTGGGAAGAGGGACCCAGTACTTC,CSAKPGVGRGTQYF
TRBV6-6,NA,TRBJ1-5,TRBD1,TGTGCCAGCAGTTCCCGGACAGGGGGCAATCAGCCCCAGCATTTT,CASSSRTGGNQPQHF
TRBV12-5,NA,TRBJ1-2,NA,TGTGCTAGTGGTCGGGAGCGGGGGGATGGCTACACCTTC,CASGRERGDGYTF
TRBV5-1,NA,TRBJ2-5,TRBD1,TGCGCCAGCAGCTTCCAGGGGGCATCTGGGGAGACCCAGTACTTC,CASSFQGASGETQYF
TRBV29-1,NA,TRBJ2-1,NA,TGCAGCGTGCAAAGCTATTTCCTAGGCTATGAGCAGTTCTTC,CSVQSYFLGYEQFF
TRBV6-1,NA,TRBJ1-5,NA,TGTGCCAGCAGTGAATATCGAGGACGGAGCAATCAGCCCCAGCATTTT,CASSEYRGRSNQPQHF
TRBV7-2,NA,TRBJ2-7,NA,TGTGCCAGCAGCTTTTCCCTAACACGGTACGAGCAGTACTTC,CASSFSLTRYEQYF
TRBV2,NA,TRBJ2-3,TRBD2,TGTGCCAGCAGGGAGGGACTAGCGGGGGAGAGCACAGATACGCAGTATTTT,CASREGLAGESTDTQYF
TRBV12-5,NA,TRBJ2-7,TRBD1,TGTGCTAGTGGGGGGGACAGGTATAGCGAGCAGTACTTC,CASGGDRYSEQYF
TRBV29-1,NA,TRBJ2-3,NA,TGCAGCGCCGAGCGGGGACAGCTCACAGATACGCAGTATTTT,CSAERGQLTDTQYF
TRBV10-2,NA,TRBJ2-2,NA,TGCGCCAGCGGACACGCGGGTAGGAACACCGGGGAGCTGTTTTTT,CASGHAGRNTGELFF
TRBV27,NA,TRBJ2-3,TRBD1,TGTGCCAGCAGTTTAGCGGACAGGTTTAGCACAGATACGCAGTATTTT,CASSLADRFSTDTQYF
TRBV5-6,NA,TRBJ1-1,NA,TGTGCCAGCAGCTTGACCCACACCAGCACTGAAGCTTTCTTT,CASSLTHTSTEAFF
TRBV6-6,NA,TRBJ2-5,NA,TGTGCCAGCAGTTATCAAGGGGGAGAGACCCAGTACTTC,CASSYQGGETQYF
TRBV6-1,once,TRBJ1-1,NA,TGTGCCAGCGTCAGAGAGGACACTGAAGCTTTCTTT,CASVREDTEAFF